This T cell receptor beta chain was identified in a study of T-cell memory formation after mild COVID-19. This clonotype was observed at least ten times. What it binds is not known. General study findings and limits: Pre-infection memory held some responding clones, suggesting pre-existing cross-reactive T cells responded. Clones that contracted from day 15 to 85 were balanced CD4/CD8, while later expanders leaned CD4+.

Germline V gives CDR1 DFQATT, CDR2 SNEGSKA (reference sequence). Trimming removed 8 bases from V and 3 bases from J, with 14 bases in between. The CDR3 spans 12 residues. TCR alpha and TCR beta cDNA libraries carrying sample barcodes and UMIs were produced by 5'RACE using constant-segment primers. TCRdb fed the 5' RACE reads into MiXCR, producing one record per CDR3 protein. Found here are 40,000 to 55,000 distinct CDR3 sequences, 9.5% to 15% of them singletons; the top ten hold approximately 23%. This receptor was obtained from a man younger than 30 who had mild COVID-19 (a few samples of this study predate the infection). Cell type and time point are not known. This chain joins TRBV20-1 and TRBJ2-7; D may be TRBD1 or TRBD2 (6 bases each). Sequenced sample: PBMCs or a T cell subset sorted from them (not recorded which). The CDR3 sequence is CSLSGGHYEQYF. CDR3 nucleotide sequence: TGCAGTCTGTCCGGGGGCCACTACGAGCAGTACTTC.